Included here is one TCR beta chain sequence, with context. Its antigen is unidentified. PCR amplification relied on 60 Vbeta primers (plus 13 Jbeta primers). The table came from immunoSEQ multiplex PCR; TCRdb's copy has only in-frame clones and leaves some out. The repertoire shows some 110,000 clones; the top ten hold less than 3%. The sample is drawn from a study of cytomegalovirus exposure and HLA in healthy donors. For the study at large: Most donors, just over 80% of a few hundred genotyped, fell in the Caucasian-associated ancestry cluster. Whole-study findings and limits: HLA restriction was apparent for most CMV-associated TCR beta chains in a later analysis. Cytomegalovirus-associated status was assigned to 164 TCR beta chains.

The TCR originated in a man aged 30 to 39 in good health and CMV-seronegative. Sequenced input: PBMCs.

The CDR3 DNA is TGTGCCAGCTCACCTGGGACAGGGGAATTGCAGCCCCAGCATTTT. It specifies CASSPGTGELQPQHF. The chain is built from TRBV18 and TRBJ1-5; 10 bases align to TRBD1. This CDR3 contains 15 residues. J lost 7 bases, V lost 3 bases, and 6 bases had no gene match. The germline V gene encodes CDR1 KGHSH and CDR2 LQKENI.